This is a list of T cell receptor beta chains from one sample in a study of blood T cell repertoires in COVID-19. Repertoires were generated with immunoSEQ multiplex PCR, while TCRdb's copy carries only in-frame clones and drops some. The sample carries 250,000 or so clones, roughly nine tenths recorded once. Material for sequencing was peripheral blood. Source of these receptors: a woman in her thirties or forties who had recovered from COVID-19. Both conserved end residues are trimmed from each CDR3.

j_gene | v_gene | CDR3aa
TRBJ2-7 | TRBV6-5 | ASTRGGGTYEQY
TRBJ2-7 | TRBV7-2 | ASSLAPSGASYEQY
TRBJ1-3 | TRBV2 | ASSPDRAGNTIY
TRBJ2-7 | TRBV7-8 | ASSLEQRAGGYEQY
TRBJ2-7 | TRBV15 | ATSRGGTGGTYEQY
TRBJ1-1 | TRBV15 | ATSRDSWSEAF
TRBJ2-3 | TRBV6-2/TRBV6-3 | ASSVGLATDTQY
TRBJ2-2 | TRBV6-5 | ASSFRDRVDAGELF
TRBJ2-7 | TRBV24-1 | ATSDLEGTDSYEQY
TRBJ2-1 | TRBV7-3 | ASSPLGRGRALYNERF
TRBJ2-4 | TRBV2 | ASRQGGNIQY
TRBJ1-1 | TRBV14 | ASSHQQGLAF
TRBJ2-2 | TRBV28 | ASTGTGTGGIGELF
TRBJ1-2 | TRBV11-2 | ASRQTGGGYGYT